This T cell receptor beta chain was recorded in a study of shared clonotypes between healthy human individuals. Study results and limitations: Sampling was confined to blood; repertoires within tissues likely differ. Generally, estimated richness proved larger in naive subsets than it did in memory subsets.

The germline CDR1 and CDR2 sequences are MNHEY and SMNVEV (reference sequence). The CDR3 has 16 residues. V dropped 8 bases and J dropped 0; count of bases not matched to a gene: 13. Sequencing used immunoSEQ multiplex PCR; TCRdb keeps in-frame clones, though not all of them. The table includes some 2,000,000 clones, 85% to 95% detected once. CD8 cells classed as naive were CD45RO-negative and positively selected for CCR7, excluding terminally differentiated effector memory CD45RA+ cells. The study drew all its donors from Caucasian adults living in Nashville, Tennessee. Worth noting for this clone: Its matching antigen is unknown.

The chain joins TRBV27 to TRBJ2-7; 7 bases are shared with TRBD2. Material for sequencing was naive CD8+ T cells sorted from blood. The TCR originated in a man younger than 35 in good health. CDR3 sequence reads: CASQATFGGTSYEQYF. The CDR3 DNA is TGTGCCAGCCAAGCGACATTCGGGGGGACCTCCTACGAGCAGTACTTC.